These 15 T cell receptor beta chains were sequenced from one sample in a study of regulatory T cells in long-lasting Graves disease. TCR beta libraries were built with iRepertoire HTBI primers and Arm-PCR of CDR3 regions. In TCRdb, the multiplex PCR reads were re-called with MiXCR into one record per CDR3 protein. The sample has more than 450,000 distinct CDR3 sequences; about 12% are singletons. Sample time point: newly diagnosed GD, antithyroid drugs for less than 3 months. The TCR library used RNA extracted from PBMCs. Separately, the same data were catalogued under a study of T cells in Graves' hyperthyroidism and ophthalmopathy.

The starting material was peripheral blood mononuclear cells (PBMCs), obtained at new diagnosis, from a patient treated with antithyroid drugs. Every receptor here comes from a young woman with Graves disease.

This clonotype was picked up many times. V and J are TRBV7-2 and TRBJ2-3; D is possibly TRBD1 (6 bases). Germline CDR1 SGHTA, CDR2 FQGNSA. The CDR3 extends over 17 amino acids. Trimming shortened V by 2 bases and J by 0 bases, and 15 bases separated the two germline ends. CDR3 in amino acids: CASSLFLQGGSTDTQYF. CDR3 DNA sequence: TGTGCCAGCAGCTTATTTTTACAGGGTGGTAGCACAGATACGCAGTATTTT.

This clonotype was counted between two and nine times. J is TRBJ2-6 and V is TRBV19; D remains ambiguous. V gave up 5 bases and J gave up 0 bases, with 11 bases separating them. CDR1 and CDR2 (germline): LNHDA, SQIVND (reference sequence). The CDR3 runs 16 residues. CDR3 in DNA: TGTGCCAGTAGTCCTGAGACGAGCTCTGGGGCCAACGTCCTGACTTTC. Translated, it gives CASSPETSSGANVLTF. Complete variable domain (other parts from reference TRBV19 and TRBJ2-6): DGGITQSPKYLFRKEGQNVTLSCEQNLNHDAMYWYRQDPGQGLRLIYYSQIVNDFQKGDIAEGYSVSREKKESFPLTVTSAQKNPTAFYLCASSPETSSGANVLTFGAGSRLTVL.

This clonotype was seen ten or more times. The rearrangement links TRBV7-3 to TRBJ2-1; D is tentatively TRBD1 or TRBD2 (5 bases each). The CDR3 spans 13 residues. V was clipped by 5 bases and J by 9 bases, with 14 bases between them. The germline CDR1 and CDR2 sequences are SGHTA and FQGTGA. CDR3 region: CASSPRDATEQFF. DNA of the CDR3: TGTGCCAGCAGCCCCCGGGACGCGACTGAGCAGTTCTTC.

CDR3 sequence reads: CATSRDTGKHGGNQPQHF. The CDR3 DNA reads as TGTGCCACCAGCAGAGATACGGGTAAACATGGGGGCAATCAGCCCCAGCATTTT. This chain links TRBV15 with TRBJ1-5; no clear D gene. The CDR3 covers 18 residues. CDR1 LNHNV and CDR2 YYDKDF come from the germline V gene (reference sequence). Trimming removed 0 bases at V and 2 bases at J, with 17 bases between.

As concerns this clonotype: Germline and junction disagree at one end, which may indicate a read error. The chain carries TRBV18 and TRBJ2-3; D gene ambiguous. The germline CDR1 and CDR2 sequences are KGHSH and LQKENI. The CDR3 extends over 15 amino acids. The CDR3 bases are TGTGCCATCTCAAGCGTCCCCGAACGATCAGATACGCAGTATTTT. Its translation is CAISSVPERSDTQYF.

The rearrangement joins TRBV19 to TRBJ1-1; 9 bases map to TRBD1. V lost 6 bases and J lost 5; bases outside the gene matches: 7. The CDR3 consists of 14 residues. The V gene's germline CDR1 is LNHDA and CDR2 SQIVND (reference sequence). The CDR3 region is CASRGDRAATEAFF. DNA of the CDR3: TGTGCCAGTAGAGGGGACAGGGCAGCGACTGAAGCTTTCTTT.

This clonotype was counted ten times or more. V and J are TRBV7-9 and TRBJ2-7; 15 positions match TRBD2. With 4 bases clipped from V and 4 bases from J, the junction kept 11 bases outside the gene matches. The germline CDR1 and CDR2 sequences are SEHNR and FQNEAQ (reference sequence). The CDR3 contains 18 residues. The CDR3: CASSSGGPGTSGRYEQYF. CDR3 DNA sequence: TGTGCCAGCAGCTCCGGGGGACCAGGGACTAGCGGGAGGTACGAGCAGTACTTC.

The V call is TRBV6-2 or TRBV6-3, the J call TRBJ1-1; D ambiguous. The CDR3 has 14 residues. With 5 bases removed from V and 7 bases from J, the gap between germline ends came to 17 bases. Looked up from germline, CDR1 is MNHEY and CDR2 is SVGEGT. The chain's CDR3 is CASSEETAALEAFF. The CDR3 region has the DNA TGTGCCAGCAGTGAAGAGACGGCCGCCCTTGAAGCTTTCTTT.

This chain uses TRBV3-1 with TRBJ1-1; D is unclear. CDR3 size: 13 residues. V was trimmed by 7 bases and J by 4 bases, leaving 13 bases between them. Germline lookup yields CDR1 LGHDT and CDR2 YNNKEL (reference sequence). DNA of the CDR3: TGTGCCAGCACGACCCGGGTTGGCACTGAAGCTTTCTTT. Protein sequence: CASTTRVGTEAFF.

This clonotype was seen many times. The V call is TRBV14, the J call TRBJ2-2, with TRBD1 matching 8 bases. The CDR3 loop spans 15 amino acids. J was trimmed by 3 bases and V by 5 bases; bases with no gene match: 5. Germline CDR1 reads SGHDN; CDR2 reads FVKESK. CDR3 in DNA: TGTGCCAGCAGCTTCAGGGGGCCCTACACCGGGGAGCTGTTTTTT. It yields the protein CASSFRGPYTGELFF.

This clonotype was seen ten or more times. The CDR3 bases are TGTGCCAGCTCATTCCCACCCAACACAGATACGCAGTATTTT. It codes for CASSFPPNTDTQYF. J is TRBJ2-3 and V is TRBV18; the D is unclear. The CDR3 consists of 14 residues. V shed 5 bases and J shed 2 bases, with 11 bases lying between them. Germline CDR1 KGHSH, CDR2 LQKENI.

The rearrangement links TRBV27 to TRBJ2-7; 12 nucleotides line up with TRBD2. CDR1 and CDR2 (germline): MNHEY, SMNVEV (reference sequence). The CDR3 spans 16 residues. The V gene end was trimmed by 6 bases and the J gene end by 6 bases; junction bases not matched to a gene: 12. CDR3 amino acids: CASRKLAGGPTGEQYF. The DNA for the CDR3 is TGTGCCAGCAGAAAACTAGCGGGAGGTCCGACAGGCGAGCAGTACTTC.

This chain joins TRBV18 and TRBJ1-1; D uncertain. Trimming removed 0 bases from V and 6 bases from J, with 11 bases in between. From germline, CDR1 is KGHSH and CDR2 LQKENI. CDR3 length: 14 amino acids. The CDR3 here is CASSPPMTGPEAFF. In DNA, the CDR3 is TGTGCCAGCTCACCACCGATGACTGGCCCTGAAGCTTTCTTT.

This clonotype was observed at least ten times. The rearrangement joins TRBV18 to TRBJ1-1, with 7 bases fitting TRBD1. V trimming: 5 bases; J trimming: 4 bases; junction bases outside the gene matches: 10. The CDR3 has 15 amino acids. The germline gives CDR1 KGHSH, CDR2 LQKENI. The CDR3 sequence: CASSLKTGRVTEAFF. For the CDR3, the DNA is TGTGCCAGCTCATTAAAGACAGGGAGGGTCACTGAAGCTTTCTTT.

This clonotype was picked up a small number of times. The chain joins TRBV15 to TRBJ2-3, with a tentative D call TRBD1 (6 bases). Germline CDR1 and CDR2: LNHNV and YYDKDF (reference sequence). Trimming removed 1 base from V and 1 base from J, with 12 bases in between. This CDR3 is 16 amino acids long. In DNA, the CDR3 is TGTGCCACCAGCAGAGGGGGGCACCGGGGCACAGATACGCAGTATTTT. Protein: CATSRGGHRGTDTQYF.